The clone carrying this TCR beta chain was counted a single time. This record comes from a study of blood T cell repertoires in COVID-19. Original processing methods: Amplifying reference gene primers gave estimates of nucleated cell counts. Clones were sequenced by immunoSEQ multiplex PCR, and TCRdb holds only the in-frame ones, with some missing. V, J and clone size reflect that table, while D and trimming were determined from the DNA. The sample holds around 150,000 clones, roughly 80% seen once. The CDR3 runs to 12 residues. The V end was cut by 1 base, the J end by 6 bases, with 6 bases between. CDR1 and CDR2 (germline): SGHRS, YFSETQ.

The sample comprised peripheral blood. This TCR derives from a man aged 45 to 65 with active or convalescent COVID-19. V usage is TRBV5-1 and J usage is TRBJ2-3; D is unresolved. As DNA, the CDR3 is TGCGCCAGCAGCTTGATCCGGGATACGCAGTATTTT. Its protein product is CASSLIRDTQYF.